This TCR beta chain was recovered during a study of T-cell memory formation after mild COVID-19. 5'RACE primed from the constant segment yielded TCR alpha and TCR beta cDNA libraries bearing sample barcodes and UMIs. Each CDR3 protein gets one entry after TCRdb re-called the 5' RACE reads with MiXCR. The data show 150,000 to 200,000 distinct CDR3 sequences, approximately 10% seen once. Trimming took 5 bases from V and 4 from J; bases not matched to a gene: 14. The CDR3 spans 18 residues. The sequenced material came from PBMCs or a T cell subset sorted from them (not recorded which). The genes are TRBV12-3 or TRBV12-4 and TRBJ2-3, with 11 bases fitting TRBD2. The TCR comes from a man aged 18 to 35 who had mild COVID-19 (a few samples of this study predate the infection). Cell type and time point are not known. The CDR3 here is CASSLRLAGMFGADTQYF. The CDR3 nucleotides are TGTGCCAGCAGTCTTCGACTAGCGGGGATGTTCGGTGCAGATACGCAGTATTTT.